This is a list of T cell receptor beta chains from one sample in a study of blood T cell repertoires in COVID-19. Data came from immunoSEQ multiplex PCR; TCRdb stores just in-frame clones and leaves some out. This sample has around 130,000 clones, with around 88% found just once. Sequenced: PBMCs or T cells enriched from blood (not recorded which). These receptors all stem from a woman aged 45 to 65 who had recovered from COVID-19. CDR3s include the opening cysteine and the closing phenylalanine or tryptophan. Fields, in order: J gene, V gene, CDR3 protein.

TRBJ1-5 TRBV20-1 CSASEGAGINQPQHF
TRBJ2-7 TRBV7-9 CASSLVVDRDHEQYF
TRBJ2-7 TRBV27 CASSTPIPSGEVGEQYF
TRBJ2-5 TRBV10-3 CAIKEGGNQETQYF
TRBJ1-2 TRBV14 CASSQEAGWYGYTF
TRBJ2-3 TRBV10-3 CAISEQQGTGTQYF
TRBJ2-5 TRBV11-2 CASSSRDRVPQETQYF
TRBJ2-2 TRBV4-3 CASSQGGGVSGELFF
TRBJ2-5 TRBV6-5 CASRPAGGETQYF
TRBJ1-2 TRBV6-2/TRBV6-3 CASSLHTGGYGYTF
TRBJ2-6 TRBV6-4 CASSDSDSSGANVLTF
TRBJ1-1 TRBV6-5 CASRSTGTGNTEAFF
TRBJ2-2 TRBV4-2 CASSLGTGTQNTGELFF
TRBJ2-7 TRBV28 CASSSGQLYEQYF
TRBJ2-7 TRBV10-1 CASSESIWLEQYF
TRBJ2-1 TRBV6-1 CASSERGSYNEQFF
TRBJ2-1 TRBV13 CASSLGSGSDNEQFF
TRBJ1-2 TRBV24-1 CATSDRTGNGYTF
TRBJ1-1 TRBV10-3 CAISSGTGILSTEAFF